The 17 T cell receptor beta chains listed next were all sequenced from one sample in a study of beta chain features in type 1 diabetes. Investigators reverse transcribed all isolated RNA, so they sequenced expressed TCRB transcripts. Sequencing used immunoSEQ multiplex PCR; TCRdb keeps in-frame clones, though not all of them. Of more than 60,000 clones listed, around three fifths were seen once; the top ten hold about 2.2%. Specimen: Tregs from blood. The receptors come from a woman aged 18-29 years in good health.

This clone was observed once. The rearrangement uses TRBV18 and TRBJ2-7; possible D gene TRBD1, 6 bases. CDR1 KGHSH and CDR2 LQKENI come from the germline V gene. V was trimmed by 0 bases and J by 6 bases, leaving 6 bases between them. The CDR3 is made up of 12 amino acids. The chain's CDR3 is CASSPPGGEQYF. The CDR3 DNA follows: TGTGCCAGCTCACCACCAGGGGGCGAGCAGTACTTC.

The rearrangement uses TRBV12-5 and TRBJ2-6; TRBD1 aligns across 7 bases. Germline assignment: CDR1 LGHNT and CDR2 FRNRAP. V lost 6 bases, J lost 3 bases, and 5 bases stayed unmatched. This CDR3 contains 15 residues. CDR3 DNA sequence: TGTGCTAGTGGCCCGACAGGGTATGGGGCCAACGTCCTGACTTTC. Translation: CASGPTGYGANVLTF.

The genes are TRBV7-2 and TRBJ1-2; D is unresolved. CDR3 length: 14 amino acids. Trimming shortened V by 5 bases and J by 6 bases, and 16 bases separated the two germline ends. Germline loops: CDR1 SGHTA, CDR2 FQGNSA. The CDR3 region is CASSPRGVGDGYTF. The CDR3 nucleotides are TGTGCCAGCAGCCCTCGTGGAGTGGGAGATGGCTACACCTTC.

The chain recombines TRBV2 with TRBJ2-3; D is possibly TRBD1 (6 bases). Germline V lookup: CDR1 SNHLY, CDR2 FYNNEI. With 11 bases removed from V and 3 bases from J, the gap between germline ends came to 18 bases. This CDR3 is 14 amino acids long. CDR3 DNA sequence: TGTGCCGGGAAATTACAGGGTGGTACAGATACGCAGTATTTT. Its protein product is CAGKLQGGTDTQYF.

The V and J genes are TRBV5-1 and TRBJ1-1; D may be TRBD1 (5 bases). Trimming removed 4 bases from V and 1 base from J, with 11 bases in between. The CDR3 consists of 14 residues. The V gene's germline CDR1 is SGHRS and CDR2 YFSETQ. Written as DNA, the CDR3 is TGCGCCAGCAGCCACCCCGGACAGAACACTGAAGCTTTCTTT. This sequence encodes CASSHPGQNTEAFF.

V gene TRBV11-3 combines with J gene TRBJ1-4; D is ambiguous. The CDR3 consists of 14 residues. The ends were cut back, 4 bases at V and 8 bases at J, with 14 bases in the middle. From germline, CDR1 is SGHNT and CDR2 YENEEA. The CDR3: CASSSSQDGEKLFF. Written as DNA, the CDR3 is TGTGCCAGCAGCTCTAGCCAGGATGGGGAAAAACTGTTTTTT.

Relative to its sample, this clone is medium-sized. This CDR3 is CASSFRGQGGDTQYF. DNA for the CDR3: TGTGCCAGCAGCTTCAGGGGACAGGGCGGAGATACGCAGTATTTT. The chain couples TRBV5-4 to TRBJ2-3, with TRBD1 identical over 9 bases. Looked up from germline, CDR1 is SGHNT and CDR2 is YYREEE (reference sequence). CDR3 size: 15 residues. V shed 2 bases, J shed 5 bases, and the junction held 6 bases outside the gene matches.

V is TRBV5-1 and J is TRBJ2-3; 7 positions match TRBD2. Trimming cost V 1 base and J 4 bases; bases outside gene matches: 15. Per the germline V gene, CDR1 is SGHRS and CDR2 is YFSETQ. The CDR3 runs 18 residues. DNA of the CDR3: TGCGCCAGCAGCTTGAAGGTTTCCGGCGGGAGAAGGGCAGATACGCAGTATTTT. Translating it yields CASSLKVSGGRRADTQYF.

This clone has just a few counts. The rearrangement uses TRBV5-1 and TRBJ1-4; possibly TRBD1 for D (5 bases). Per the germline V gene, CDR1 is SGHRS and CDR2 is YFSETQ. The CDR3 length is 14 residues. V dropped 4 bases and J dropped 8 bases, with 15 bases sitting between them. CDR3 protein: CASSLPGDREKLFF. The CDR3, as DNA: TGCGCCAGCAGCCTGCCGGGGGATAGGGAAAAACTGTTTTTT.

This chain uses TRBV7-9 with TRBJ2-1; 10 bases agree with TRBD2. Per germline, CDR1 SEHNR and CDR2 FQNEAQ (reference sequence). This CDR3 has 15 amino acids. V dropped 1 base and J dropped 6; count of bases not matched to a gene: 3. The CDR3 DNA reads TGTGCCAGCAGCTTAGTGAGCGGGGGGGCCAATGAGCAGTTCTTC. Protein sequence: CASSLVSGGANEQFF.

The chain links TRBV2 to TRBJ1-2; 7 nucleotides align to TRBD1. Germline trimming cut 5 bases from V and 4 bases from J; bases unmatched to any gene: 7. CDR1 SNHLY and CDR2 FYNNEI come from the germline V gene. This CDR3 is built from 14 residues. CDR3 sequence reads: CASSPRQGFYGYTF. The CDR3 nucleotides read TGTGCCAGCAGTCCGAGACAGGGTTTCTATGGCTACACCTTC.

This clone was picked up a small number of times. This chain connects TRBV18 to TRBJ1-1; D gene ambiguous. This CDR3 region has 13 residues. CDR1 and CDR2 (germline): KGHSH, LQKENI. V dropped 6 bases and J dropped 0 bases, with 8 bases sitting between them. CDR3: CASSPLLNTEAFF. CDR3 sequence (DNA): TGTGCCAGCTCCCCTCTACTGAACACTGAAGCTTTCTTT.

The chain recombines TRBV6-6 with TRBJ2-7; 8 nucleotides match TRBD1. This CDR3 comprises 13 residues. Germline V gene sequence: CDR1 MNHNY, CDR2 SVGAGI (reference sequence). Trimming took 8 bases from V and 5 from J; bases not matched to a gene: 8. The CDR3 spells CASGRTGKDEQYF. The CDR3 DNA reads TGTGCCAGCGGACGGACAGGGAAAGACGAGCAGTACTTC.

The chain joins TRBV6-5 to TRBJ1-1; D might be TRBD1 (6 bases). Trimming took off 6 bases at V and 2 bases at J, with 13 bases between the two ends. CDR1 and CDR2 from the germline V gene are MNHEY and SVGAGI. This CDR3 is 14 amino acids long. CDR3 in DNA: TGTGCCAGCAGACCGAACAGGGAAAACACTGAAGCTTTCTTT. Its protein product is CASRPNRENTEAFF.

The rearrangement uses TRBV7-9 and TRBJ2-7, with TRBD1 as a possible D gene (6 bases). Germline V gene sequence: CDR1 SEHNR, CDR2 FQNEAQ (reference sequence). This CDR3 is 15 amino acids long. The V end was cut by 4 bases, the J end by 3 bases, with 16 bases between. The CDR3 coding sequence is TGTGCCAGCAGCTACAGGGATAGTGGTGGCTACGAGCAGTACTTC. This translates into CASSYRDSGGYEQYF.

The chain couples TRBV6-6 to TRBJ2-1; TRBD1 matches 7 bases. Germline V CDR1 and CDR2: MNHNY, SVGAGI (reference sequence). This CDR3 is built from 16 residues. The V gene end was trimmed by 2 bases and the J gene end by 0 bases; junction bases not matched to a gene: 4. The CDR3 DNA follows: TGTGCCAGCAGTTACCAGGGGGACCTCTCCTACAATGAGCAGTTCTTC. Translating it yields CASSYQGDLSYNEQFF.

The chain recombines TRBV25-1 with TRBJ2-5; 10 bases fit TRBD2. The CDR3 is 15 amino acids. Trimming cost V 2 bases and J 2 bases; bases outside gene matches: 2. From germline, CDR1 is MGHDK and CDR2 SYGVNS. The CDR3 bases are TGTGCCAGCAGTGAAATTAGCGGGGGGCAAGAGACCCAGTACTTC. Translated, it gives CASSEISGGQETQYF.